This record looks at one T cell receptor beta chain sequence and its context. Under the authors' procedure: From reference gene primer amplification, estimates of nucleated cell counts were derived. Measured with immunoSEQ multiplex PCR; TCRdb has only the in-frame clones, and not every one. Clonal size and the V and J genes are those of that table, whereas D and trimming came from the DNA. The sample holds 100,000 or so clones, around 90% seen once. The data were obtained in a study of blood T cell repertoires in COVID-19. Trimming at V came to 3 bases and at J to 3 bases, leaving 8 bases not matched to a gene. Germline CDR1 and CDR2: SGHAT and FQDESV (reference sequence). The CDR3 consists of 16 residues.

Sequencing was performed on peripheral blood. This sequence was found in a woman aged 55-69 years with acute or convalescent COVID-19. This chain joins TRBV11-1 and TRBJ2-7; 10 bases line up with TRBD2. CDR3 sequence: CASSFVTSSGSYEQYF. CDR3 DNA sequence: TGTGCCAGCAGCTTTGTAACGTCTAGCGGGAGCTACGAGCAGTACTTC.